The rows below give T cell receptor beta chains drawn from one sample of a study of blood T cell repertoires in COVID-19. Repertoires were generated with immunoSEQ multiplex PCR, while TCRdb's copy carries only in-frame clones and drops some. The sample lists about 330,000 clones, roughly 84% occurring once. The sample was PBMCs or T cells enriched from blood (not recorded which). The receptor source for this set is a woman in her 30s who had recovered from COVID-19. Each CDR3 is given with its conserved first and last residue. Fields, in order: D gene, V gene, clone size, J gene, CDR3 DNA, CDR3 protein. A D gene is named only where the DNA matches it firmly. Some rows mark clone size as missing; the rest say once, few, many or name a class of expanded clone.

>TRBD1|TRBV27|NA|TRBJ2-1
TGTGCCAGCAGTGCCCCGGACAGGGCGGGCTACAATGAGCAGTTCTTC
CASSAPDRAGYNEQFF
>TRBD1|TRBV19|NA|TRBJ1-1
TGTGCCAGTAGTATCACCCCGGGACAGTTGGGGAACACTGAAGCTTTCTTT
CASSITPGQLGNTEAFF
>NA|TRBV7-9|NA|TRBJ1-4
TGTGCCAGCAGCCGATCAGGGCAAGGCGAAAAACTGTTTTTT
CASSRSGQGEKLFF
>NA|TRBV3-1/TRBV3-2|NA|TRBJ1-2
TGTGCCAGCAGCCAAGTTTCGGGGGATGGAGGCTACACCTTC
CASSQVSGDGGYTF
>NA|TRBV5-8|NA|TRBJ1-5
TGTGCCAGCAGCTTGGGGGCTAATCAGCCCCAGCATTTT
CASSLGANQPQHF
>TRBD1|TRBV18|NA|TRBJ1-1
TGTGCCAGCTCACCACCCTCGGGACAGGGAACCGCTGAAGCTTTCTTT
CASSPPSGQGTAEAFF
>TRBD1|TRBV5-1|NA|TRBJ2-7
TGCGCCAGCAGCATGGGACAGACGGTGGACGAGCAGTACTTC
CASSMGQTVDEQYF
>TRBD1|TRBV5-1|NA|TRBJ2-7
TGCGCCAGCAGCTTAGGACAGGGGTTCGACTACGAGCAGTACTTC
CASSLGQGFDYEQYF
>NA|TRBV2|many|TRBJ1-5
TGTGCCAGCAGGGCAGGGGAACAGCCCCAGCATTTT
CASRAGEQPQHF
>TRBD2|TRBV7-9|NA|TRBJ2-1
TGTGCCAGCAGCCTACCACTTGGGACTAGCGGAGACAATGAGCAGTTCTTC
CASSLPLGTSGDNEQFF
>TRBD1|TRBV29-1|few|TRBJ1-6
TGCAGCGTTGAGGTCGTGACACAGCCCAGGGGGTTTCGTTCCCTCCACTTT
CSVEVVTQPRGFRSLHF